Listed below are T cell receptor beta chains from one sample, sequenced in a study of T cell responses to AZD1222 COVID-19 vaccine. Data came from immunoSEQ multiplex PCR; TCRdb stores just in-frame clones and leaves some out. This sample has about 110,000 clones; more than 70% occur once, and the top ten carry less than 3.5%. The sample consisted of peripheral blood, taken on day 0 of AZD1222 vaccination. Receptors originate from an adult in good health. Both conserved end residues are part of each CDR3. A D gene is named only where the DNA matches it firmly. Not every row has a clone size; where given, it reads once, few, many or a size class.

TRBV3-1/TRBV3-2	-	once	TRBJ1-1	CASSQERRGENTEAFF	TGTGCCAGCAGCCAAGAAAGGCGCGGGGAGAACACTGAAGCTTTCTTT
TRBV4-2	TRBD1	-	TRBJ1-2	CASSQVGTGGTYGYTF	TGTGCCAGCAGCCAAGTCGGGACAGGGGGCACGTATGGCTACACCTTC
TRBV11-2	TRBD1	-	TRBJ2-7	CASSSAGTGYGEQYF	TGTGCCAGCAGCTCTGCCGGGACAGGGTACGGCGAGCAGTACTTC
TRBV6-5	-	-	TRBJ1-2	CASSGDGRNYGYTF	TGTGCCAGCAGCGGGGACGGCCGTAACTATGGCTACACCTTC
TRBV7-6	TRBD1	-	TRBJ1-2	CASSLTGGFDYGYTF	TGTGCCAGCAGCCTCACAGGGGGCTTCGACTATGGCTACACCTTC
TRBV21-1	-	-	TRBJ2-2	CASTTGGGELFF	TGTGCCAGCACCACAGGGGGCGGGGAGCTGTTTTTT
TRBV11-2	TRBD1	-	TRBJ1-4	CASSPLRQGGEKLFF	TGTGCCAGCAGCCCATTGAGACAGGGGGGTGAAAAACTGTTTTTT
TRBV3-1/TRBV3-2	-	-	TRBJ1-5	CASSPSLSPGQPQHF	TGTGCCAGCAGCCCGAGCCTTTCGCCTGGTCAGCCCCAGCATTTT
TRBV19	TRBD1	-	TRBJ2-1	CASSRRAAGTDYNEQFF	TGTGCCAGTAGTAGGAGAGCAGCCGGGACAGACTACAATGAGCAGTTCTTC
TRBV6-1	-	-	TRBJ2-7	CASSEDQFEQYF	TGTGCCAGCAGTGAAGATCAGTTCGAGCAGTACTTC
TRBV6-5	-	-	TRBJ1-1	CASSYSRMINTEAFF	TGTGCCAGCAGTTACTCGAGAATGATCAACACTGAAGCTTTCTTT
TRBV11-2	TRBD1	-	TRBJ1-5	CASSYGQGIGQPQHF	TGTGCCAGCAGCTATGGACAGGGGATAGGTCAGCCCCAGCATTTT
TRBV19	-	-	TRBJ2-5	CASSIGRKGHPYQETQYF	TGTGCCAGTAGTATAGGGAGGAAAGGACACCCGTACCAAGAGACCCAGTACTTC
TRBV2	TRBD2	-	TRBJ2-5	CASNLWTSGQETQYF	TGTGCCAGCAACCTGTGGACTAGCGGACAAGAGACCCAGTACTTC
TRBV2	-	-	TRBJ1-2	CANQQGPGYGYTF	TGTGCCAACCAACAGGGCCCCGGCTATGGCTACACCTTC
TRBV19	-	-	TRBJ1-5	CASSMGRGSKSNQPQHF	TGTGCCAGTAGTATGGGGCGGGGAAGCAAGAGCAATCAGCCCCAGCATTTT
TRBV6-5	-	-	TRBJ1-5	CASSPKGGTNQPQHF	TGTGCCAGCAGCCCCAAGGGGGGTACCAATCAGCCCCAGCATTTT
TRBV3-1/TRBV3-2	-	few	TRBJ1-1	CASSKALPRRNTEAFF	TGTGCCAGCAGCAAAGCCCTCCCCCGACGGAACACTGAAGCTTTCTTT
TRBV29-1	TRBD1	-	TRBJ2-7	CSASDRSDEQYF	TGCAGCGCTTCGGACAGGTCAGACGAGCAGTACTTC
TRBV19	-	-	TRBJ2-7	CASSVVSGGREQYF	TGTGCCAGTAGTGTCGTCTCCGGGGGGCGCGAGCAGTACTTC
TRBV18	-	few	TRBJ1-1	CASSPSEKNTEAFF	TGTGCCAGCTCACCAAGCGAGAAGAACACTGAAGCTTTCTTT
TRBV6-1	-	-	TRBJ1-1	CASSEAGTGDTEAFF	TGTGCCAGCAGTGAAGCTGGGACGGGTGATACTGAAGCTTTCTTT
TRBV5-1	-	-	TRBJ2-7	CASRSVGTSYEQYF	TGCGCCAGCAGATCGGTGGGGACTTCCTACGAGCAGTACTTC
TRBV3-1/TRBV3-2	TRBD1	-	TRBJ1-3	CASSRPGGLGNTIYF	TGTGCCAGCAGCCGCCCAGGGGGGCTGGGAAACACCATATATTTT
TRBV14	-	few	TRBJ1-1	CASSRDVMNTEAFF	TGTGCCAGCAGCCGCGATGTCATGAACACTGAAGCTTTCTTT
TRBV18	-	-	TRBJ1-1	CASSPPHGDTEAFF	TGTGCCAGCTCACCCCCCCACGGCGACACTGAAGCTTTCTTT
TRBV19	-	-	TRBJ1-3	CASSMARVRQHSGNTIYF	TGTGCCAGTAGTATGGCCCGTGTGAGACAGCACTCTGGAAACACCATATATTTT
TRBV6-1	TRBD1	-	TRBJ1-3	CASGQGWDANTIYF	TGTGCCAGCGGACAGGGCTGGGATGCAAACACCATATATTTT
TRBV15	TRBD2	-	TRBJ2-7	CATSNGGGSYEQYF	TGTGCCACCAGCAACGGGGGGGGATCCTACGAGCAGTACTTC
TRBV6-4	TRBD2	-	TRBJ2-2	CASSEGAGGTGELFF	TGTGCCAGCAGTGAAGGGGCGGGAGGCACCGGGGAGCTGTTTTTT
TRBV10-3	-	few	TRBJ1-1	CAISGGGNTEAFF	TGTGCCATCAGCGGCGGGGGGAACACTGAAGCTTTCTTT
TRBV19	-	-	TRBJ2-1	CATKAPDRYNEQFF	TGTGCCACAAAAGCTCCCGACAGGTACAATGAGCAGTTCTTC
TRBV5-1	-	-	TRBJ1-5	CASSLEGGSNSNQPQHF	TGCGCCAGCAGCTTGGAAGGAGGTTCGAATAGCAATCAGCCCCAGCATTTT
TRBV6-5	-	-	TRBJ2-7	CASRSGVGYEQYF	TGTGCCAGCAGATCAGGGGTAGGGTACGAGCAGTACTTC
TRBV21-1	-	-	TRBJ1-2	CASSKALEREQGHYIGYTF	TGTGCCAGCAGCAAAGCGCTCGAGAGGGAACAGGGGCATTACATAGGCTACACCTTC
TRBV27	TRBD1	-	TRBJ1-6	CASSYRGTYNSPLHF	TGTGCCAGCAGTTACAGGGGAACCTATAATTCACCCCTCCACTTT
TRBV14	TRBD1	-	TRBJ1-6	CASSQRQGSYNSPLHF	TGTGCCAGCAGCCAGAGACAGGGTAGCTATAATTCACCCCTCCACTTT
TRBV5-6	-	-	TRBJ2-7	CASELRGPYEQYF	TGTGCCAGCGAGCTCAGGGGACCCTACGAGCAGTACTTC
TRBV5-1	-	once	TRBJ1-2	CASSLLSKDGYTF	TGCGCCAGCAGCTTGCTTTCAAAGGATGGCTACACCTTC
TRBV24-1	-	-	TRBJ2-5	CATSGGQETQYF	TGTGCCACCAGTGGGGGGCAGGAGACCCAGTACTTC
TRBV20-1	-	-	TRBJ1-1	CSVREYTEAFF	TGCAGTGTCAGGGAGTACACTGAAGCTTTCTTT
TRBV7-2	TRBD1	-	TRBJ2-7	CASSSDRVGYEQYF	TGTGCCAGCAGCTCCGACAGGGTAGGCTACGAGCAGTACTTC
TRBV12-5	-	-	TRBJ1-3	CATSRDGNTIYF	TGTGCCACGTCCAGGGACGGAAACACCATATATTTT
TRBV11-2	-	-	TRBJ2-1	CASSLGPDYYPLEQFF	TGTGCCAGCAGCTTAGGGCCGGACTATTATCCCCTTGAGCAGTTCTTC
TRBV6-5	-	-	TRBJ2-4	CASSGEAKNIQYF	TGTGCCAGTAGCGGAGAAGCCAAAAACATTCAGTACTTC
TRBV30	-	-	TRBJ2-7	CAWSSRPENEQYF	TGTGCCTGGTCCTCCCGGCCTGAAAACGAGCAGTACTTC
TRBV7-8	-	-	TRBJ1-6	CASSPRGGSSYNSPLHF	TGTGCCAGCAGTCCCAGGGGCGGCAGCTCCTATAATTCACCCCTCCACTTT
TRBV28	TRBD2	-	TRBJ2-3	CASRRLGTTGTDTQYF	TGTGCCAGCAGGAGATTGGGGACTACCGGCACAGATACGCAGTATTTT
TRBV7-9	TRBD1	-	TRBJ2-7	CASSLQGQGAYEQYF	TGTGCCAGCAGCCTCCAAGGACAGGGTGCATACGAGCAGTACTTC
TRBV5-4	TRBD1	-	TRBJ1-1	CASSRGQWDTEAFF	TGTGCCAGCAGTAGGGGACAGTGGGACACTGAAGCTTTCTTT
TRBV2	-	-	TRBJ1-4	CASKRGFGEKLFF	TGTGCCAGCAAGCGGGGCTTCGGTGAAAAACTGTTTTTT
TRBV7-9	-	-	TRBJ1-6	CASSQYVTAEIYNSPLHF	TGTGCCAGCAGCCAATACGTGACAGCAGAAATTTATAATTCACCCCTCCACTTT
TRBV12-5	-	-	TRBJ1-2	CASGLGTGNYGYTF	TGTGCTAGTGGTTTGGGTACAGGGAACTATGGCTACACCTTC
TRBV28	TRBD1	-	TRBJ1-4	CASSFLDRGLGKLFF	TGTGCCAGCAGTTTCTTGGACAGGGGGCTTGGGAAACTGTTTTTT
TRBV27	-	-	TRBJ1-2	CASSSTGGGYTF	TGTGCCAGCAGTTCAACAGGAGGGGGCTACACCTTC